The rows below give T cell receptor beta chains drawn from one sample of a study of blood T cells in healthy people across ages. One entry per CDR3 protein results from TCRdb running MiXCR on the 5' RACE reads. This table has approximately 820,000 distinct CDR3 sequences, under 45% appearing once. The sequencing input was blood. These receptors were collected from a man aged 55-75 years in good health. CDR3s include the opening cysteine and the closing phenylalanine or tryptophan. D genes are given only for firm matches. Clone size appears in some rows only: once, few, many, or a class for an expanded clone.

D | J | size | V | CDR3 | DNA
TRBD2 | TRBJ2-1 | . | TRBV5-1 | CASSFPTSGAHEQFF | TGCGCCAGCAGCTTCCCGACTAGCGGGGCGCATGAGCAGTTCTTC
. | TRBJ2-5 | few | TRBV12-3/TRBV12-4 | CASSRQPGTQYF | TGTGCCAGCAGTCGACAACCGGGAACCCAGTACTTC
. | TRBJ2-5 | . | TRBV7-2 | CASSPGGPGGQETQYF | TGTGCCAGCAGCCCTGGGGGGCCAGGGGGGCAAGAGACCCAGTACTTC
. | TRBJ2-1 | . | TRBV11-2 | CASSPGGGFGNEQFF | TGTGCCAGCAGCCCCGGCGGGGGCTTTGGCAATGAGCAGTTCTTC
. | TRBJ2-1 | . | TRBV5-1 | CASSLDVSSSYNEQFF | TGCGCCAGCAGCTTGGACGTTAGTAGCTCCTACAATGAGCAGTTCTTC
. | TRBJ1-2 | many | TRBV20-1 | CSATAGSYGYTF | TGCAGTGCTACAGCAGGTTCCTATGGCTACACCTTC
. | TRBJ2-7 | . | TRBV7-2 | CASSLGRIGAYEQYF | TGTGCCAGCAGTCTGGGGCGAATCGGGGCCTACGAGCAGTACTTC
. | TRBJ1-2 | . | TRBV12-3/TRBV12-4 | CASTPGPDGYTF | TGTGCCAGCACCCCGGGACCCGATGGCTACACCTTC
. | TRBJ2-7 | . | TRBV2 | CASSEARRGGNEQYF | TGTGCCAGCAGTGAAGCCCGCAGGGGTGGTAACGAGCAGTACTTC
TRBD2 | TRBJ2-1 | . | TRBV7-2 | CASSSHSGRAYNEQFF | TGTGCCAGCAGCTCCCATAGCGGGAGGGCCTACAATGAGCAGTTCTTC
. | TRBJ1-5 | . | TRBV20-1 | CSVIRDIDQPQHF | TGCAGTGTTATAAGGGACATCGATCAGCCCCAGCATTTT
. | TRBJ2-7 | . | TRBV12-3/TRBV12-4 | CASKGMDEQYF | TGTGCCAGCAAGGGAATGGACGAGCAGTACTTC
TRBD1 | TRBJ1-6 | few | TRBV3-1 | CASSGQGYSPLHF | TGTGCCAGCTCGGGACAGGGTTATTCACCCCTCCACTTT
. | TRBJ1-6 | . | TRBV14 | CASRLGVGGSPLHF | TGTGCCAGCAGACTAGGGGTTGGTGGATCACCCCTCCACTTT
. | TRBJ1-6 | . | TRBV10-3 | CAISDTGFNSPLHF | TGTGCCATCAGTGACACAGGGTTTAATTCACCCCTCCACTTT
TRBD1 | TRBJ1-4 | . | TRBV5-1 | CASRSGGGSEKLFF | TGCGCCAGCAGATCAGGGGGCGGGAGTGAAAAACTGTTTTTT
TRBD1 | TRBJ1-4 | . | TRBV7-6 | CASSLTGTGGNEKLFF | TGTGCCAGCAGCTTAACCGGGACAGGGGGAAATGAAAAACTGTTTTTT
. | TRBJ1-1 | . | TRBV29-1 | CSVRNHETEAFF | TGCAGCGTACGGAACCATGAGACTGAAGCTTTCTTT
. | TRBJ1-2 | few | TRBV6-5 | CASSSQGKIHGYTF | TGTGCCAGCAGTTCACAGGGTAAAATACATGGCTACACCTTC